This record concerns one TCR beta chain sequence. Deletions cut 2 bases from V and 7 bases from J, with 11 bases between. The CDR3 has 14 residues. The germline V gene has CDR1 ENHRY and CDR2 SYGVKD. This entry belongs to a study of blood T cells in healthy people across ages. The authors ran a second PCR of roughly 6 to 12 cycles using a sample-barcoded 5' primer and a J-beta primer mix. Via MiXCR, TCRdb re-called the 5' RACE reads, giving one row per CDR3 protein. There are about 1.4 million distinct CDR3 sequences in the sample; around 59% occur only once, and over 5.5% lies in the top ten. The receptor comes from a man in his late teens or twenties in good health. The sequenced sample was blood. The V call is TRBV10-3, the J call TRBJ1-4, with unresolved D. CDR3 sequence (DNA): TGTGCCATCAGTGAGCCAAACAGTGGTGAAAAACTGTTTTTT. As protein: CAISEPNSGEKLFF.